The T cell receptor beta chain under discussion was sequenced for a study of blood T cell repertoires in COVID-19. Study-wide context: Acute and convalescent COVID-19 specimens originated in the United States, Italy and Spain. In each case, the material was cDNA or gDNA derived from T cells, B-cell-depleted T cells, or PBMCs.

Original analysis: For nucleated cells, counts were estimated from reference gene primer amplification. The method was immunoSEQ multiplex PCR; TCRdb's version includes in-frame clones alone and lacks a portion of them. For V, J and clone size, that table is used; D and trimming come from the DNA. This sample has 37,000 or so clones, with 70% to 90% found just once. The clonotype was recovered from a man aged 55 to 70 with active COVID-19. Sequencing was performed on peripheral blood.

Here the CDR3 DNA reads TGTGCCAGCAGCTTAGAAGGGGTGGGCACTGAAGCTTTCTTT. Its translation: CASSLEGVGTEAFF. The gene calls are TRBV7-6 and TRBJ1-1, with D possibly matching TRBD1 (5 bases). The CDR3 runs 14 residues. Trimming shortened V by 1 base and J by 4 bases, and 10 bases separated the two germline ends. The V gene's germline CDR1 is SGHVS and CDR2 FNYEAQ.